A single T cell receptor beta chain is shown here with its context. TCRdb itself ran the PCR reads through MiXCR, one entry per CDR3 protein. The sample holds some 29,000 distinct CDR3 sequences; about half are singletons and the top ten take more than 5%. Time point specified: late sampling 161 to 241 days after vaccination in a few convalescent patients. J gave up 8 bases and V 5 bases, and 10 bases lay outside the gene matches. The germline gives CDR1 MDHEN, CDR2 SYDVKM. The CDR3 extends over 15 amino acids. This sample was included in a study of vaccination and CD4 T cells after COVID-19. The chain combines TRBV28 with TRBJ2-3; 10 bases match TRBD2. The starting material was CD4+ T cells from blood, obtained about 7 months after SARS-CoV-2 vaccination. The TCR sequence derives from a human donor who had recovered from COVID-19. The chain's CDR3 is CASSPALAGGLTQYF. As DNA, the CDR3 is TGTGCCAGCAGTCCAGCGTTAGCGGGAGGACTTACGCAGTATTTT.